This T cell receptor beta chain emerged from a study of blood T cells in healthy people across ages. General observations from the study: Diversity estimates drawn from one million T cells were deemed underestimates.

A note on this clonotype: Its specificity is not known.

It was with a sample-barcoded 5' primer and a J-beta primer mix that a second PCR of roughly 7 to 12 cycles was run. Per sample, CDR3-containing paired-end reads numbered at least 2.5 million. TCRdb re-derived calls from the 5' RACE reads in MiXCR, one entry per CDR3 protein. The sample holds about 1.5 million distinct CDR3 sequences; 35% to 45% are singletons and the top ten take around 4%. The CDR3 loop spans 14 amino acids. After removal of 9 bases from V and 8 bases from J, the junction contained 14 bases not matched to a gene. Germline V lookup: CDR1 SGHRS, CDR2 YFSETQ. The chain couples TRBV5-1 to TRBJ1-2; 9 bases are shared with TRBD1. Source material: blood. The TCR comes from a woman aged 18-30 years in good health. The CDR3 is CATRRGQGEGGYTF. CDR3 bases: TGCGCCACCCGGAGGGGACAGGGAGAAGGAGGCTACACCTTC.